These T cell receptor beta chains were read from a single sample in a study of CD4 T cells in relation to SARS-CoV-2 and coronaviruses. Their specific antigens are unknown. Some clones are missing from TCRdb's copy, which holds only in-frame ones; the method was immunoSEQ multiplex PCR. The sample shows about 43,000 clones, 82% of them seen only once. Specimen: naive CD4+ T cells from PBMCs, cultured in vitro. These receptors came from an adult with COVID-19. Each CDR3 is given with its conserved first and last residue. A D gene is named only where the DNA matches it firmly. Only some rows state a clone size, as once, few, many or a class for expanded clones.

clone_size	cdr3_length	d_call	v_call	j_call	cdr3_aa	cdr3_nt
-	13	-	TRBV6-5	TRBJ2-7	CASSRDRASEQYF	TGTGCCAGCAGTAGAGACAGAGCCTCCGAGCAGTACTTC
-	16	-	TRBV6-6	TRBJ2-1	CASSYDGGGGYNEQFF	TGTGCCAGCAGTTACGATGGGGGAGGGGGGTACAATGAGCAGTTCTTC
-	15	-	TRBV19	TRBJ2-1	CASSTSEGGRNEQFF	TGTGCCAGTAGTACCTCCGAGGGAGGACGGAATGAGCAGTTCTTC
-	16	TRBD2	TRBV5-5	TRBJ2-7	CASSLEEREAHYEQYF	TGTGCCAGCAGCTTAGAAGAGCGGGAGGCTCACTACGAGCAGTACTTC
once	13	TRBD1	TRBV28	TRBJ1-2	CASSPDRGYGYTF	TGTGCCAGCAGCCCAGACAGGGGCTATGGCTACACCTTC
-	13	TRBD2	TRBV29-1	TRBJ2-7	CSVEGSGRYEQYF	TGCAGCGTTGAGGGTAGCGGGAGGTACGAGCAGTACTTC
-	18	-	TRBV21-1	TRBJ1-5	CASSARDRVPTSNQPQHF	TGTGCCAGCAGCGCCCGGGACAGGGTCCCGACAAGCAATCAGCCCCAGCATTTT
-	18	TRBD1	TRBV4-1	TRBJ2-2	CASSQGVIRTGLTGELFF	TGCGCCAGCAGCCAAGGGGTTATCAGGACAGGGCTCACCGGGGAGCTGTTTTTT
-	12	-	TRBV15	TRBJ1-4	CATSRDHEKLFF	TGTGCCACCAGCAGAGATCACGAAAAACTGTTTTTT
-	14	TRBD1	TRBV7-2	TRBJ2-7	CASSLRDRGIEQYF	TGTGCCAGCAGCCTGAGGGACAGGGGGATTGAGCAGTACTTC
once	14	TRBD2	TRBV6-2/TRBV6-3	TRBJ2-1	CASSAPGLANEQFF	TGTGCCAGCAGCGCACCGGGACTAGCCAATGAGCAGTTCTTC
once	10	-	TRBV7-9	TRBJ2-7	CAGPTARRNF	TGTGCCGGACCCACGGCCCGGCGAAACTTC
few	15	TRBD1	TRBV11-3	TRBJ2-3	CASSLATGVTDTQYF	TGTGCCAGCAGCTTAGCCACAGGGGTCACAGATACGCAGTATTTT
few	13	-	TRBV5-1	TRBJ2-5	CASSQQWEETQYF	TGCGCCAGCAGCCAACAGTGGGAGGAGACCCAGTACTTC
-	16	TRBD2	TRBV5-1	TRBJ2-2	CASSPLAGMGTGELFF	TGCGCCAGCAGCCCACTAGCGGGAATGGGCACCGGGGAGCTGTTTTTT
-	14	TRBD1	TRBV16	TRBJ1-1	CASSHGTGDTEAFF	TGTGCCAGCAGCCACGGGACAGGGGACACTGAAGCTTTCTTT
-	17	TRBD2	TRBV28	TRBJ2-3	CASSFFRLAGNRDTQYF	TGTGCCAGCAGTTTTTTCCGGCTAGCGGGAAATAGAGATACGCAGTATTTT
-	13	-	TRBV15	TRBJ2-3	CATSMDNTDTQYF	TGTGCCACCAGCATGGACAACACAGATACGCAGTATTTT
-	16	-	TRBV19	TRBJ2-3	CASSMPGFGGGDTQYF	TGTGCCAGTAGTATGCCTGGCTTTGGGGGAGGTGATACGCAGTATTTT
-	15	TRBD2	TRBV10-2	TRBJ2-3	CASSGTSGRGDTQYF	TGCGCCAGCAGTGGTACTAGCGGGAGGGGAGATACGCAGTATTTT
-	13	-	TRBV27	TRBJ1-1	CASSLGWQGQAFF	TGTGCCAGCAGTTTAGGTTGGCAGGGGCAAGCTTTCTTT
-	13	-	TRBV12-3/TRBV12-4	TRBJ1-1	CASSLVQGAEAFF	TGTGCCAGCAGTTTAGTGCAGGGTGCTGAAGCTTTCTTT
-	13	-	TRBV18	TRBJ1-1	CASSPTLNTEAFF	TGTGCCAGCTCACCGACCTTGAACACTGAAGCTTTCTTT
-	13	-	TRBV19	TRBJ2-7	CASSKVANYEQYF	TGTGCCAGTAGTAAGGTCGCAAACTACGAGCAGTACTTC
-	17	TRBD2	TRBV6-2/TRBV6-3	TRBJ2-5	CASSRGQVAGGPGTQYF	TGTGCCAGCAGTAGGGGGCAAGTGGCGGGAGGGCCGGGGACCCAGTACTTC
-	14	-	TRBV6-2/TRBV6-3	TRBJ1-1	CASSYRVGNTEAFF	TGTGCCAGCAGTTACCGGGTAGGGAACACTGAAGCTTTCTTT
-	14	-	TRBV5-1	TRBJ2-1	CASSLESRDGEQFF	TGCGCCAGCAGCTTGGAAAGCAGGGATGGCGAGCAGTTCTTC
-	15	-	TRBV20-1	TRBJ2-4	CSASRQELAKNIQYF	TGCAGTGCTAGTCGTCAGGAGCTAGCCAAAAACATTCAGTACTTC
-	14	TRBD2	TRBV4-1	TRBJ2-1	CASSHRAGEGEQFF	TGCGCCAGCAGTCACCGAGCGGGAGAGGGAGAGCAGTTCTTC
-	17	TRBD2	TRBV29-1	TRBJ2-1	CSVTAKYGGSLDNEQFF	TGCAGCGTGACCGCAAAATATGGCGGGAGCTTGGACAATGAGCAGTTCTTC
-	17	-	TRBV24-1	TRBJ2-1	CATSDNSGQSSYNEQFF	TGTGCCACCAGTGATAATAGCGGTCAGAGCTCCTACAATGAGCAGTTCTTC
-	17	TRBD1	TRBV4-1	TRBJ1-5	CASSQESRDSYNQPQHF	TGCGCCAGCAGCCAAGAAAGTCGGGACAGTTACAATCAGCCCCAGCATTTT
few	13	-	TRBV6-1	TRBJ1-5	CASSETWGQPQHF	TGTGCCAGCAGTGAAACTTGGGGTCAGCCCCAGCATTTT
few	15	-	TRBV11-2	TRBJ1-2	CASSSDSQINYGYTF	TGTGCCAGCAGCTCAGACAGTCAGATCAACTATGGCTACACCTTC
-	14	-	TRBV7-7	TRBJ2-5	CASSLGGAGETQYF	TGTGCTAGCAGCTTAGGCGGGGCTGGGGAGACCCAGTACTTC
-	13	-	TRBV15	TRBJ1-6	CATSRGVNSPLHF	TGTGCCACCAGCAGAGGGGTTAATTCACCCCTCCACTTT
-	13	-	TRBV25-1	TRBJ2-1	CASSELARGEQFF	TGTGCCAGCAGTGAATTGGCCCGGGGTGAGCAGTTCTTC
-	13	TRBD2	TRBV25-1	TRBJ2-7	CASSVAGGDEQYF	TGTGCCAGCAGTGTTGCGGGAGGTGACGAGCAGTACTTC
-	14	-	TRBV5-6	TRBJ2-1	CASSPVGTYNEQFF	TGTGCCAGCAGCCCCGTGGGCACCTACAATGAGCAGTTCTTC
-	15	TRBD1	TRBV28	TRBJ2-7	CASSQIVIQGSEQYF	TGTGCCAGCAGTCAAATAGTTATACAGGGGTCCGAGCAGTACTTC
-	16	TRBD1	TRBV14	TRBJ1-1	CASSQRTGTMNTEAFF	TGTGCCAGCAGCCAGAGGACAGGGACAATGAACACTGAAGCTTTCTTT
-	14	TRBD1	TRBV11-1	TRBJ2-3	CASTNGQVTDTQYF	TGTGCCAGCACAAACGGACAGGTAACAGATACGCAGTATTTT
-	15	-	TRBV24-1	TRBJ2-5	CATSEPTGLIETQYF	TGTGCCACCAGTGAGCCTACTGGACTGATTGAGACCCAGTACTTC
once	12	-	TRBV28	TRBJ1-1	CASSFWLTEAFF	TGTGCCAGCAGTTTTTGGCTGACTGAAGCTTTCTTT
-	15	-	TRBV6-2/TRBV6-3	TRBJ1-5	CASSYLAGRNQPQHF	TGTGCCAGCAGTTACTTGGCAGGGAGGAATCAGCCCCAGCATTTT
-	15	-	TRBV7-2	TRBJ1-4	CASSLVGVLPEALFF	TGTGCCAGCAGCTTAGTCGGGGTCCTCCCTGAAGCACTGTTTTTT
-	12	-	TRBV28	TRBJ1-4	CASSLRDEKLFF	TGTGCCAGCAGTTTACGTGATGAAAAACTGTTTTTT